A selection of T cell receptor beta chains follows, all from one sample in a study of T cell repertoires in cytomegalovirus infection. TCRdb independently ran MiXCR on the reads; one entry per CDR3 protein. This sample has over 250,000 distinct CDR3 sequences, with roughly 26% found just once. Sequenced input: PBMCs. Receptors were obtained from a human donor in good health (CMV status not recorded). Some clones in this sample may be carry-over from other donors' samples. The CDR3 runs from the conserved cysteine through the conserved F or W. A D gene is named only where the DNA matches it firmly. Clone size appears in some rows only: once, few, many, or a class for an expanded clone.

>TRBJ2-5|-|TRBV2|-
TGTGCCAGCAGTGTGAATGGCGGGCAAGAGACCCAGTACTTC
CASSVNGGQETQYF
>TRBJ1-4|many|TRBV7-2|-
TGTGCCAGCAGCTTGGGGGCGTCTAATGAAAAACTGTTTTTT
CASSLGASNEKLFF
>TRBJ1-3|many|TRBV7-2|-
TGTGCCAGCAGCTCGAATACTGGAAACACCATATATTTT
CASSSNTGNTIYF
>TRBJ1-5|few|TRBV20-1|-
TGCAGTGCGGGGGAGACGGGAGGTTCAGCAAGAGGAAATCAGCCCCAGCATTTT
CSAGETGGSARGNQPQHF
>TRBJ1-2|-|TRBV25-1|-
TGTGCCAGCAGTGAAGACGGGGAACGCTATGGCTACACCTTC
CASSEDGERYGYTF
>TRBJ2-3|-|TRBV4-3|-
TGCGCCAGCAGCCAAGGGTTAGACGCAGATACGCAGTATTTT
CASSQGLDADTQYF
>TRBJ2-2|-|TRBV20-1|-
TGCAGTGCCGGACAGTCCCCCGGGGAGCTGTTTTTT
CSAGQSPGELFF
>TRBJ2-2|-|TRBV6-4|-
TGTGCCAGCAGTCGACACCCTAACACCGGGGAGCTGTTTTTT
CASSRHPNTGELFF
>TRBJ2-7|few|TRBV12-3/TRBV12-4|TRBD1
TGTGCCAGCAGTCCCCGGGACAGGAGAAGATGGGAGCAGTACTTC
CASSPRDRRRWEQYF
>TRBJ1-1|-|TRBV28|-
TGTGCCAGCAGTCCCCTGAGATGGGAGGTAGAAGCCACTGAAGCTTTCTTT
CASSPLRWEVEATEAFF
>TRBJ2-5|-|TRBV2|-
TGTGCCAGCAGTGAAGACGGGTTCCAAGAGACCCAGTACTTC
CASSEDGFQETQYF
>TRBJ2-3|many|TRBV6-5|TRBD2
TGTGCCAGCAGTTACTCCGGACTAGCGGGACCAAGCACAGATACGCAGTATTTT
CASSYSGLAGPSTDTQYF
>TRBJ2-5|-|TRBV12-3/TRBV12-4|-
TGTGCCAGCACCCAATGGGCGGAACCCAGCCAGTACTTC
CASTQWAEPSQYF
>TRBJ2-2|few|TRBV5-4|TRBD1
TGTGCCAGCAGCTTCGGTGGGGCAGGGGGAATGAACACCGGGGAGCTGTTTTTT
CASSFGGAGGMNTGELFF
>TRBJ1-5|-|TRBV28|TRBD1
TGTGCCAGCAGTTTAATCAGGGACAGTCAGCCCCAGCATTTT
CASSLIRDSQPQHF
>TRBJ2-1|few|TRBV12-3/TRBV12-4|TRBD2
TGTGCCAGCAGTTTAGGAAGCGGGAGAGGGTACAATGAGCAGTTCTTC
CASSLGSGRGYNEQFF
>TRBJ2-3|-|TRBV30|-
TGTGCCTGGAAGCTTGACAGTGCCACAGATACGCAGTATTTT
CAWKLDSATDTQYF
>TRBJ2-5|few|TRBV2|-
TGTGCCAGCAGTGAATTATGGGACGGACAAGAGACCCAGTACTTC
CASSELWDGQETQYF
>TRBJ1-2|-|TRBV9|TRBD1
TGTGCCAGCAGCGTTGAGGGCAGGGGGTATGGCTACACCTTC
CASSVEGRGYGYTF
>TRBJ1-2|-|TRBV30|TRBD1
TGTGCCTGGATGGGGACAGGGGAAGTCCACACCTTC
CAWMGTGEVHTF
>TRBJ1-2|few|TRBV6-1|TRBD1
TGTGCCAGCAGTAATGTACAGGGGGCTGGGTCTGGCTACACCTTC
CASSNVQGAGSGYTF
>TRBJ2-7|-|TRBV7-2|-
TGTGCCAGCAGCCCAAGTAACCTCCCTCTGTACGAGCAGTACTTC
CASSPSNLPLYEQYF
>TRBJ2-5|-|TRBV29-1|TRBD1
TGCAGCGTGTCACCGGGACAGGGGGAGACCCAGTACTTC
CSVSPGQGETQYF
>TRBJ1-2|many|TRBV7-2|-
TGTGCCAGCAACCACGGGACGGGAAACTATGGCTACACCTTC
CASNHGTGNYGYTF
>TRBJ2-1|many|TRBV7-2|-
TGTGCCAGCAGCTCTGACAGTCAGACGTACAATGAGCAGTTCTTC
CASSSDSQTYNEQFF
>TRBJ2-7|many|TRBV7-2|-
TGTGCCAGCAGCCGCAGGTCCAGCTCCTACGAGCAGTACTTC
CASSRRSSSYEQYF
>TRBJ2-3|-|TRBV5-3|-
TGTGCCAGCAGCCAGGACCGGGGTACGCAGTATTTT
CASSQDRGTQYF
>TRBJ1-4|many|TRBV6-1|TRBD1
TGTGCCAGCAGCCCCGACAGGGGGCAGGGACTGTTTTTT
CASSPDRGQGLFF
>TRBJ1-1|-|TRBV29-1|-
TGCAGCGTTGAGCCCACTGAAGCTTTCTTT
CSVEPTEAFF
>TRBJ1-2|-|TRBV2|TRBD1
TGTGCCAGCAGTGGACAGGGTATCAACTATGGCTACACCTTC
CASSGQGINYGYTF
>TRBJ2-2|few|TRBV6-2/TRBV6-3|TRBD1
TGTGCCAGCAACACCCCGGGACAGACGAACACCGGGGAGCTGTTTTTT
CASNTPGQTNTGELFF
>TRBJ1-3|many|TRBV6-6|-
TGTGCCAGCAGTGTACAGGGCATGGACACCATATATTTT
CASSVQGMDTIYF
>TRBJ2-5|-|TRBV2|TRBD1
TGTGCCAGCAACCGACAGGGGATCCAAGAGACCCAGTACTTC
CASNRQGIQETQYF
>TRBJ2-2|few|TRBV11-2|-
TGTGCCAGCAGCTTAGTCCTGATCACCGGGGAGCTGTTTTTT
CASSLVLITGELFF
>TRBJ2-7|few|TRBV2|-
TGTGCCAGCAGGACATTCCTTGGAGGGGCTAACGAGCAGTACTTC
CASRTFLGGANEQYF
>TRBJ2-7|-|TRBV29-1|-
TGCAGCGTTCATGGGGCGGGCGACGAGCAGTACTTC
CSVHGAGDEQYF
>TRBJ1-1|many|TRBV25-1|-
TGTGCCAGCAGACCGGGACGGCAGAACACTGAAGCTTTCTTT
CASRPGRQNTEAFF
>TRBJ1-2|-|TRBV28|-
TGTGCCAGCAGCGACCCCCCGGGGGTCGCTCGATATGGCTACACCTTC
CASSDPPGVARYGYTF
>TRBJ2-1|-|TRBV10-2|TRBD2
TGCGCCAGCAGGCAGGGAGGGTCCTACAATGAGCAGTTCTTC
CASRQGGSYNEQFF
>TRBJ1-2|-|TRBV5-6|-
TGTGCCAGCAGCTCTCCCGTCGAGGGTCATGGCTACACCTTC
CASSSPVEGHGYTF
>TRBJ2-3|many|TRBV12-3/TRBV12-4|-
TGTGCCAGCATCGAAGGGCGGGCAGATACGCAGTATTTT
CASIEGRADTQYF
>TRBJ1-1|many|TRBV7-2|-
TGTGCCAGCACCTGGGGGGCGGCGAACACTGAAGCTTTCTTT
CASTWGAANTEAFF
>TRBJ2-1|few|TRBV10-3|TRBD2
TGTGCCATCAGTCCGGGACTAGGCCAGGATGAGCAGTTCTTC
CAISPGLGQDEQFF
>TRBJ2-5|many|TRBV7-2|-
TGTGCCAGCAGCTTATCCCAGATCCAAGAGACCCAGTACTTC
CASSLSQIQETQYF
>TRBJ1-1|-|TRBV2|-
TGTGCCAGCACGAGGGAGAACACTGAAGCTTTCTTT
CASTRENTEAFF
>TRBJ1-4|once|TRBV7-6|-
TGTGCCAGCAGCTTGGTCATCAGGGGTACTAAGGAAAAACTGTTTTTT
CASSLVIRGTKEKLFF
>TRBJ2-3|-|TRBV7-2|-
TGTGCCAGCAGCCTCTACACTAGCACAGATACGCAGTATTTT
CASSLYTSTDTQYF